The T cell receptor (beta chain) described here comes from a study of identical twins. The donor group consisted entirely of healthy Caucasians. MiXCR, applied by TCRdb to the 5' RACE reads, yields one record per CDR3 protein. The sample lists around 490,000 distinct CDR3 sequences, roughly 15% occurring once. This clonotype came up a few times. With 6 bases removed from V and 7 bases from J, the gap between germline ends came to 15 bases. From germline, CDR1 is ENHRY and CDR2 SYGVKD. This CDR3 has 14 amino acids. These records were also assigned to another study, of yellow fever vaccine responses in identical twins.

The sequence was obtained from a woman under 30 in good health. The sample taken for sequencing was CD4+ T cells sorted from blood. The chain uses TRBV10-3 and TRBJ2-2; no firm D call. CDR3 sequence: CAIRKRDVGGELFF. The CDR3 DNA follows: TGTGCCATCAGAAAGCGAGACGTGGGCGGGGAGCTGTTTTTT.